This T cell receptor (beta chain) is from a study of regulatory T cells in long-lasting Graves disease. This CDR3 is built from 15 residues. CDR1 SGDLS and CDR2 YYNGEE come from the germline V gene. V was clipped by 4 bases and J by 2 bases, with 13 bases between them. Time point defined: persistent/refractory GD, antithyroid drugs over 5 years with positive TRAb. PBMC RNA served as the TCR library source. Building of the TCR beta libraries involved iRepertoire HTBI primers and Arm-PCR of CDR3 regions. Each CDR3 protein gets one entry after TCRdb re-called the multiplex PCR reads with MiXCR. The table lists roughly 450,000 distinct CDR3 sequences, less than 25% of them singletons, with 6.5% to 10% in the top ten. This clonotype was recorded a few times.

The chain has TRBV9 and TRBJ1-3; D possibly corresponds to TRBD1 (5 bases). The source is a female donor with Graves disease. The sample was peripheral blood mononuclear cells (PBMCs), taken when the disease was refractory, from a patient treated with antithyroid drugs. CDR3 in amino acids: CASSTKDITGNTIYF. CDR3 sequence (DNA): TGTGCCAGCAGCACGAAGGACATTACTGGAAACACCATATATTTT.